The entry that follows covers one TCR beta chain sequence. Its binding antigen is unknown. The sample holds no much larger clone one base away, and base qualities are not on file. The source of the sample is a study of control samples from healthy donors and cancer patients (dated by TCRdb to 2019 to 2021). The library was prepared using the immunoSEQ multiplex PCR assay. As stored in TCRdb, this immuneACCESS dataset retains in-frame rearrangements with V and J assigned. A fraction of the clones does not appear; measured against another copy, unresolved V genes explain less than half of the discrepancy, and the remainder lacks a known reason. In all, the sample holds around 100,000 clones, and roughly 87% of those were seen once. In total, the top ten clones hold 18% of the sample. The CDR3 contains 11 residues, cysteine and phenylalanine counted. CDR3 DNA only is kept here, 33 bases in frame from base 1. The germline V gene gives CDR1 as KGHSH and CDR2 as LQKENI. Trimming takes 3 bases from V and 5 bases from J, and the germline ends sit 4 bases apart.

The material sequenced was blood. Rearrangement joined TRBV18 to TRBJ2-5; the D gene is not confidently resolved. This TCR was sampled from a woman aged 45-65 years in good health. The DNA sequence is given as TGTGCCAGCTCACCCATGGAGACCCAGTACTTC. Its translation reads: CASSPMETQYF.